These 30 T cell receptor beta chains originate from one sample sequenced in a study of response to subunit inactivated influenza vaccine (dated by TCRdb to 2016 to 2018). Library method: RT-PCR. Sequenced on an Illumina HiSeq 2500. TCRdb itself trimmed the public reads at Q25 with fastp, ran MiXCR and retained productive beta chains. Rows are unified per CDR3 protein, each entry keeping the most common DNA and genes. Recorded for this sample are under 550,000 distinct CDR3 sequences; approximately 7.2% of them occurred a single time. The leading ten clones occupy around 13% of the sample. Sequences were derived from PBMCs from blood, sampled about 23 months after vaccination. Receptor source: a man aged 50-75 years who received an inactivated influenza vaccine. Donor details come from another sample of the same person, matched by shared clones.

The genes are TRBV6-1 and TRBJ1-1; a possible D gene is TRBD1 (6 bases). Germline V gene sequence: CDR1 MNHNS, CDR2 SASEGT. V was shortened by 6 bases and J by 2 bases, with 13 bases between the two germline ends. There are 14 residues in the CDR3. This chain's CDR3 is CASSEPGANTEAFF. The CDR3 DNA sequence: TGTGCCAGCAGCGAACCAGGGGCAAACACTGAAGCTTTCTTT.

This clonotype was detected ten times or more. The chain employs TRBV20-1 and TRBJ2-3; D unresolved. Trimming took 0 bases from V and 2 from J, leaving 9 bases between them. The CDR3 has 14 residues. Germline V gives CDR1 DFQATT, CDR2 SNEGSKA (reference sequence). The CDR3 loop is CSAREGRYTDTQYF. CDR3 nucleotides: TGCAGTGCTAGAGAAGGCCGGTACACAGATACGCAGTATTTT.

Ten or more counts support this clonotype. The J gene is TRBJ1-5, the V gene TRBV20-1; a possible D gene is TRBD1 (6 bases). Germline V gives CDR1 DFQATT, CDR2 SNEGSKA (reference sequence). The V end was cut by 5 bases, the J end by 2 bases, with 16 bases between. The CDR3 has 15 amino acids. The CDR3 DNA reads TGCAGTGCTTACCCGGGACAAGCGCGCAATCAGCCCCAGCATTTT. Amino acids: CSAYPGQARNQPQHF.

This clonotype was detected many times. The V call is TRBV12-3 or TRBV12-4, the J call TRBJ1-3; D unclear. The CDR3 totals 12 residues. V shed 4 bases and J shed 5 bases, with 6 bases lying between them. The CDR3: CASSSTRNTIYF. The CDR3 DNA is TGTGCCAGCAGTTCGACGAGAAACACCATATATTTT.

The chain is built from TRBV24-1 and TRBJ1-1; D remains ambiguous. V lost 1 base and J lost 4, with 6 bases in between. This CDR3 spans 13 amino acids. Germline CDR1 reads KGHDR; CDR2 reads SFDVKD. The CDR3, as DNA: TGTGCCACCAGTGATTTATCTAGCACTGAAGCTTTCTTT. As protein: CATSDLSSTEAFF.

This clonotype was recorded many times. The chain links TRBV10-2 to TRBJ2-7; no clear D gene. The CDR3 loop spans 14 amino acids. V dropped 3 bases and J dropped 3 bases, with 12 bases sitting between them. Germline-derived CDR1 and CDR2 are WSHSY and SAAADI. The CDR3 coding sequence is TGCGCCAGCAGTGACCATCACGTCCGCTACGAGCAGTACTTC. This sequence encodes CASSDHHVRYEQYF.

In this sample, this clonotype turned up many times. The chain carries TRBV20-1 and TRBJ1-2, with a tentative D call TRBD1 (5 bases). Germline lookup yields CDR1 DFQATT and CDR2 SNEGSKA (reference sequence). The CDR3 is 11 amino acids. Deletions cut 6 bases from V and 6 bases from J, with 11 bases between. The CDR3: CSAGTSDGYTF. The DNA for the CDR3 is TGCAGTGCCGGGACGAGCGATGGCTACACCTTC.

This clonotype was seen a handful of times. This chain links TRBV6-2 or TRBV6-3 with TRBJ2-7; D could derive from TRBD1 or TRBD2 (6 bases each). The CDR3 loop spans 14 amino acids. Germline V gene lookup returns CDR1 MNHEY and CDR2 SVGEGT. V was clipped by 2 bases and J by 5 bases, with 13 bases between them. CDR3 amino acids: CASSYVGGFHEQYF. The CDR3 DNA is TGTGCCAGCAGTTACGTCGGGGGCTTCCACGAGCAGTACTTC.

This chain links TRBV29-1 with TRBJ1-1; a possible D gene is TRBD1 (5 bases). The CDR3 is made up of 14 amino acids. V was cut by 4 bases and J by 1 base, with 13 bases left in between. Germline CDR1 reads SQVTM; CDR2 reads ANQGSEA. The CDR3 DNA follows: TGCAGCGTTGCGGGACGACTGGCGAACACTGAAGCTTTCTTT. This encodes CSVAGRLANTEAFF.

This clonotype was found a few times. This chain connects TRBV3-1 to TRBJ2-7; 7 nucleotides line up with TRBD1. V trimming: 1 base; J trimming: 1 base; junction bases outside the gene matches: 7. The germline CDR1 and CDR2 sequences are LGHDT and YNNKEL (reference sequence). The CDR3 totals 16 residues. The CDR3 reads CASSQAPGQKSYEQYF. For the CDR3, the DNA is TGTGCCAGCAGCCAAGCACCGGGACAGAAATCCTACGAGCAGTACTTC.

The V call is TRBV12-3 or TRBV12-4, the J call TRBJ1-1; no firm D call. V was clipped by 6 bases and J by 0 bases, with 8 bases between them. This CDR3 is 13 amino acids long. As DNA, the CDR3 is TGTGCCAGCAGGACGTATATGAACACTGAAGCTTTCTTT. This translates into CASRTYMNTEAFF.

A few counts support this clonotype. The chain is built from TRBV7-9 and TRBJ2-5; 9 nucleotides match TRBD2. Looked up from germline, CDR1 is SEHNR and CDR2 is FQNEAQ (reference sequence). With V trimmed by 0 bases and J by 5 bases, 4 bases remained unmatched. This CDR3 is built from 15 residues. CDR3 bases: TGTGCCAGCAGCTTAGCGCCTGCGGGGGGGGAGACCCAGTACTTC. Residues: CASSLAPAGGETQYF.

The table lists this clonotype with a few counts. This sequence joins TRBV2 and TRBJ1-5; D call uncertain. This CDR3 contains 14 residues. V shed 6 bases and J shed 9 bases, with 18 bases lying between them. Germline V gives CDR1 SNHLY, CDR2 FYNNEI. CDR3 in amino acids: CASSAGNTLGPQHF. The CDR3 DNA follows: TGTGCCAGCAGCGCCGGGAACACGTTAGGGCCCCAGCATTTT.

This clonotype turned up a few times. This chain uses TRBV9 with TRBJ1-1, with D perhaps matching TRBD1 (6 bases). CDR3 size: 14 residues. The V gene lost 0 bases and the J gene lost 4 bases, with 10 bases spanning the gap. Germline V lookup: CDR1 SGDLS, CDR2 YYNGEE. CDR3 bases: TGTGCCAGCAGCGTAGACAGGGTTAGCACTGAAGCTTTCTTT. Translating it yields CASSVDRVSTEAFF.

This clonotype was detected a few times. The rearrangement links TRBV12-3 or TRBV12-4 to TRBJ2-7; TRBD1 or TRBD2 may be the D gene (6 bases each). CDR3 length equals 13 residues. V gave up 9 bases and J gave up 3 bases, with 15 bases separating them. The CDR3 nucleotides read TGTGCCAGTACTAGGGGGGCCTACTACGAGCAGTACTTC. Residues: CASTRGAYYEQYF.

The chain is built from TRBV4-3 and TRBJ2-2; D remains ambiguous. CDR3 length: 16 amino acids. V dropped 0 bases and J dropped 1 base, with 9 bases sitting between them. Germline CDR1 LGHNA, CDR2 YSLEER. CDR3 sequence (DNA): TGCGCCAGCAGCCAAGATATCAAACTGAACACCGGGGAGCTGTTTTTT. It codes for CASSQDIKLNTGELFF.

This clonotype was counted between two and nine times. CDR3 DNA: TGTGCCAGCAGCTTGGAGTGGACGGTCTACAATGAGCAGTTCTTC. Its translation is CASSLEWTVYNEQFF. This rearrangement joins TRBV5-5 to TRBJ2-1; no clear D gene. The CDR3 consists of 15 residues. Germline-derived CDR1 and CDR2 are SGHKS and YYEKEE (reference sequence). Trimming left V 0 bases short and J 3 bases short, with 10 bases between.

The chain has TRBV6-2 or TRBV6-3 and TRBJ1-2; TRBD1 agrees at 7 bases. V dropped 6 bases and J dropped 0; count of bases not matched to a gene: 7. CDR3 size: 15 residues. From germline, CDR1 is MNHEY and CDR2 SVGEGT. CDR3 bases: TGTGCCAGCAGGCTCAGACAGGGCACTAACTATGGCTACACCTTC. As protein: CASRLRQGTNYGYTF.

This clonotype was detected only once. This chain links TRBV18 with TRBJ2-7; 8 nucleotides agree with TRBD2. The trim removed 4 bases at V and 3 bases at J, leaving 14 bases unmatched. Per the germline V gene, CDR1 is KGHSH and CDR2 is LQKENI. The CDR3 has 17 amino acids. The CDR3 DNA sequence: TGTGCCAGCTCACTGAGACCCTTAGCGGGGTCGTTCTACGAGCAGTACTTC. It encodes CASSLRPLAGSFYEQYF.

This clonotype was found a few times. The chain couples TRBV30 to TRBJ2-7; D is tentatively TRBD1 or TRBD2 (5 bases each). The CDR3 extends over 15 amino acids. Germline loops: CDR1 GTSNPN, CDR2 SVGIG (reference sequence). Trimming stripped 3 bases from V and 5 bases from J, with 20 bases between. The CDR3 is CAWSPGPHNAHEQYF. CDR3 bases: TGTGCCTGGAGCCCGGGACCACATAATGCCCACGAGCAGTACTTC.

This clonotype occurred a few times. This rearrangement joins TRBV5-1 to TRBJ2-3; 12 positions agree with TRBD2. The V gene's germline CDR1 is SGHRS and CDR2 YFSETQ. This CDR3 region has 17 residues. The V segment lost 0 bases and the J segment 4 bases; nucleotides outside the gene matches: 6. The DNA for the CDR3 is TGCGCCAGCAGCTTGGCGTCTAGCGGGGGGGCCTCAGATACGCAGTATTTT. Translated: CASSLASSGGASDTQYF.

This clonotype came up many times. The chain combines TRBV20-1 with TRBJ2-1; D might be TRBD1 (7 bases). V was clipped by 0 bases and J by 2 bases, with 11 bases between them. Per germline, CDR1 DFQATT and CDR2 SNEGSKA (reference sequence). The CDR3 spans 15 residues. Here the CDR3 reads CSAREAGGTYNEQFF. CDR3 bases: TGCAGTGCTAGAGAGGCAGGGGGGACCTACAATGAGCAGTTCTTC.

This clonotype was found a few times. V and J are TRBV6-5 and TRBJ1-5; D not certain. There are 13 residues in the CDR3. The V gene lost 2 bases and the J gene lost 3 bases, with 5 bases spanning the gap. Germline CDR1 reads MNHEY; CDR2 reads SVGAGI. Here the CDR3 DNA reads TGTGCCAGCAGTTACCCCAACAATCAGCCCCAGCATTTT. It codes for CASSYPNNQPQHF.

The chain links TRBV5-1 to TRBJ2-4; D gene unclear. V was cut by 0 bases and J by 3 bases, with 7 bases left in between. The V gene's germline CDR1 is SGHRS and CDR2 YFSETQ. CDR3 size: 14 residues. The CDR3 DNA follows: TGCGCCAGCAGCTTGGACCTTTACAAAAACATTCAGTACTTC. Protein product: CASSLDLYKNIQYF.

This clonotype occurred many times. J is TRBJ2-7 and V is TRBV4-3; maybe TRBD1 (6 bases). The V gene's germline CDR1 is LGHNA and CDR2 YSLEER. V lost 2 bases and J lost 3, with 14 bases in between. The CDR3 spans 15 residues. CDR3 amino acids: CASSQTRQVRYEQYF. The CDR3 region has the DNA TGCGCCAGCAGCCAAACCCGACAGGTTCGCTACGAGCAGTACTTC.

This clonotype was seen at least ten times. The V and J genes are TRBV9 and TRBJ2-5, with unresolved D. Trimming cost V 0 bases and J 4 bases, with 7 bases left between them. This CDR3 contains 13 residues. Looked up from germline, CDR1 is SGDLS and CDR2 is YYNGEE. Here the CDR3 reads CASSVAWGETQYF. As DNA, the CDR3 is TGTGCCAGCAGCGTAGCCTGGGGAGAGACCCAGTACTTC.

V usage is TRBV20-1 and J usage is TRBJ2-2, with D possibly TRBD2 on 5 matching bases. CDR1 is DFQATT, CDR2 SNEGSKA, per germline (reference sequence). This CDR3 comprises 13 residues. Trimming removed 0 bases from V and 10 bases from J, with 12 bases in between. CDR3 sequence reads: CSARDSSGSELFF. CDR3 DNA sequence: TGCAGTGCTAGAGATAGTTCGGGGTCGGAGCTGTTTTTT.

This clonotype was detected ten times or more. V and J are TRBV20-1 and TRBJ2-7; TRBD2 aligns across 11 bases. V dropped 3 bases and J dropped 5; count of bases not matched to a gene: 9. This CDR3 contains 15 residues. The germline V gene encodes CDR1 DFQATT and CDR2 SNEGSKA (reference sequence). The CDR3 DNA follows: TGCAGTGCTAGTACTAGCGGGAGTTCTTTTGACGAGCAGTACTTC. Amino acid sequence: CSASTSGSSFDEQYF.

This clonotype has a count of ten or more. DNA of the CDR3: TGTGCCAGCAGCTGGGCTGCTAACCCAACACGACGCGGCACCGGGGAGCTGTTTTTT. It specifies CASSWAANPTRRGTGELFF. The chain links TRBV5-4 to TRBJ2-2; D gene ambiguous. The CDR3 consists of 19 residues. The V and J ends lost 3 bases and 4 bases respectively, with 25 bases between them. Germline loops: CDR1 SGHNT, CDR2 YYREEE (reference sequence). The variable domain in full, completed from reference TRBV5-4 and TRBJ2-2, reads ETGVTQSPTHLIKTRGQQVTLRCSSQSGHNTVSWYQQALGQGPQFIFQYYREEENGRGNFPPRFSGLQFPNYSSELNVNALELDDSALYLCASSWAANPTRRGTGELFFGEGSRLTVL.

This clonotype came up a few times. V usage is TRBV2 and J usage is TRBJ2-2, with 8 bases that match TRBD1. J gave up 6 bases and V 9 bases, and 12 bases lay outside the gene matches. The CDR3 is made up of 15 amino acids. In germline, CDR1 is SNHLY, CDR2 FYNNEI. The CDR3 spells CARRPQTGVAGELFF. The CDR3 coding sequence is TGTGCCAGACGCCCCCAGACAGGGGTCGCCGGGGAGCTGTTTTTT.